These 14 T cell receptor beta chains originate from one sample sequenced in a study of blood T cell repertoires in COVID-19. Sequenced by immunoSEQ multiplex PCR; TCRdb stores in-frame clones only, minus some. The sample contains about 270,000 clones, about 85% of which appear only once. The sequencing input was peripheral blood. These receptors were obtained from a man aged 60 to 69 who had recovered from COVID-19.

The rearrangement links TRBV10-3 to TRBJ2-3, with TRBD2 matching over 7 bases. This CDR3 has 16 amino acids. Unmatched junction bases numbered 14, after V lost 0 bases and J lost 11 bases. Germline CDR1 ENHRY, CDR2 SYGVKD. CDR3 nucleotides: TGTGCCATCAGTGAGTCGACTCGGGTCCGAGGGGAGGGGCAGTATTTT. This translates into CAISESTRVRGEGQYF.

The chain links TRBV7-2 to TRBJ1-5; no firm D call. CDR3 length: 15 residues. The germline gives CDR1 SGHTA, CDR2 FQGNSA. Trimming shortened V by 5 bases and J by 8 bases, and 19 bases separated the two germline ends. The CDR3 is CASSARTAPEEPQHF. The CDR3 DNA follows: TGTGCCAGCAGCGCCCGGACCGCCCCGGAGGAGCCCCAGCATTTT.

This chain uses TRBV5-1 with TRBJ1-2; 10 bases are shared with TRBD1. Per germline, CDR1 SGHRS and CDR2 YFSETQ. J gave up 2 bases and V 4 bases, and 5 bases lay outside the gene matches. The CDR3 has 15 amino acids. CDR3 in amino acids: CASSIGTGDNYGYTF. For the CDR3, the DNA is TGCGCCAGCAGCATAGGGACAGGGGACAACTATGGCTACACCTTC.

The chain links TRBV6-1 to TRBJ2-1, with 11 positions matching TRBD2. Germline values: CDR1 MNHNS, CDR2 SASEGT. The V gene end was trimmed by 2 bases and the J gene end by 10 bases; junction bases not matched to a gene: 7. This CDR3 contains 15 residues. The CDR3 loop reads CASSEHSGGAEEQFF. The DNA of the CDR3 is TGTGCCAGCAGTGAACATAGCGGGGGGGCTGAGGAGCAGTTCTTC.

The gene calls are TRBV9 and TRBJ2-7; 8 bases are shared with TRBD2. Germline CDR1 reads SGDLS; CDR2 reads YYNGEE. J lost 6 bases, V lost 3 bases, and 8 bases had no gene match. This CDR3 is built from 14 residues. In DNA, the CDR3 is TGTGCCAGCAGCGGACCGGGACTAGGTTCCGAGCAGTACTTC. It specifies CASSGPGLGSEQYF.

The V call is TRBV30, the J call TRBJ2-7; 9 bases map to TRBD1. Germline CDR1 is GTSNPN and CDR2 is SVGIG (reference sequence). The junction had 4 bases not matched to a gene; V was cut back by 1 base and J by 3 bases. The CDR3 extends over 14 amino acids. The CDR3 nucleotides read TGTGCCTGGAGTGCGACAGGGGGAGGCTACGAGCAGTACTTC. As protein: CAWSATGGGYEQYF. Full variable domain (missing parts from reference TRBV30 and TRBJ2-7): SQTIHQWPATLVQPVGSPLSLECTVEGTSNPNLYWYRQAAGRGLQLLFYSVGIGQISSEVPQNLSASRPQDRQFILSSKKLLLSDSGFYLCAWSATGGGYEQYFGPGTRLTVT.

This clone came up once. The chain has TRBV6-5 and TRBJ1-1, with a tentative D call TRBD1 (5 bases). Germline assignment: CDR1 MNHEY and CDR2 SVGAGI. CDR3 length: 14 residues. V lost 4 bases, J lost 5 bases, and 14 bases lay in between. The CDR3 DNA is TGTGCCAGCAGTTCAAACAGGAGAAGAACTGAAGCTTTCTTT. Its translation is CASSSNRRRTEAFF.

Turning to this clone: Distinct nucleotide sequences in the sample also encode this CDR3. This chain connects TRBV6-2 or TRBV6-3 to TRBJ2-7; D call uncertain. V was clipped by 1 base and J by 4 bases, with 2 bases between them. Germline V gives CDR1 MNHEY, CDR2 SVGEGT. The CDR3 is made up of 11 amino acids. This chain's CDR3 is CASSYLYEQYF. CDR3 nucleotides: TGTGCCAGCAGTTACTTATACGAGCAGTACTTC.

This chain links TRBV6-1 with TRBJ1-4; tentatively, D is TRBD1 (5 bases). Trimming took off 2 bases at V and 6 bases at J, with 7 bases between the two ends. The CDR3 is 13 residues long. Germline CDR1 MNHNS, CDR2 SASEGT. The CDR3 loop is CASSESRDEKLFF. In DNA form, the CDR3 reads TGTGCCAGCAGTGAAAGCAGGGATGAAAAACTGTTTTTT.

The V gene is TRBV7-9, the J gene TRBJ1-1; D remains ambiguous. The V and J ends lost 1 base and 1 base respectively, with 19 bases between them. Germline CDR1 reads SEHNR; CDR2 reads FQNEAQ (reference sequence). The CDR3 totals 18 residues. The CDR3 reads CASSLDDFRGVRNTEAFF. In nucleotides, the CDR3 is TGTGCCAGCAGCTTAGATGATTTTCGCGGGGTAAGGAACACTGAAGCTTTCTTT.

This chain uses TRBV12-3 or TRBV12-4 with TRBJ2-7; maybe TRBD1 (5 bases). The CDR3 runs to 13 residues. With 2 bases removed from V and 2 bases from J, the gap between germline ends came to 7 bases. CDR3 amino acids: CASSLTGPYEQYF. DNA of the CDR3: TGTGCCAGCAGTTTAACAGGCCCCTACGAGCAGTACTTC.

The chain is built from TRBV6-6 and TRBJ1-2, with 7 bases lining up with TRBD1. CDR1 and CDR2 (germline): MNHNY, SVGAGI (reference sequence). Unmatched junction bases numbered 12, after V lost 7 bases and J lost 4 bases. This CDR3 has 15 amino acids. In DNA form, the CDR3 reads TGTGCCAGCACCATAGTCCCGACAGGGCCCTATGGCTACACCTTC. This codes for CASTIVPTGPYGYTF.

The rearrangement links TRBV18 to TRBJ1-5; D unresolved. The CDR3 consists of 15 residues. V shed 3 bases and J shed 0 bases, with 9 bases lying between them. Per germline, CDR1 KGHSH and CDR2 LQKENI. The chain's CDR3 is CASSPGSYSNQPQHF. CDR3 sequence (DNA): TGTGCCAGCTCACCGGGGAGCTATAGCAATCAGCCCCAGCATTTT.

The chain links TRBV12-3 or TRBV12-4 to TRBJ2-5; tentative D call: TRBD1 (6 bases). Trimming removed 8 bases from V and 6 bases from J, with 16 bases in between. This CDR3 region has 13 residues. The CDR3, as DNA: TGTGCCAGCCGCGTAGGGGGAGAAAAGACCCAGTACTTC. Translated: CASRVGGEKTQYF.